These 22 T cell receptor beta chains share one sample of origin, sequenced in a study of CD8 T cell repertoires and HIV-1 epitope variants. Data came from immunoSEQ multiplex PCR; TCRdb stores just in-frame clones and leaves some out. The sample has about 4,800 clones; approximately 66% are singletons. The antigens these receptors bind are not known. The sample was cultured CD8+ T cells derived from PBMCs. These receptors came from a male donor with HIV.

This clone was seen just once. This CDR3 reads CATTPTGDNEKLFF. In DNA form, the CDR3 reads TGTGCCACCACTCCAACAGGGGACAATGAAAAACTGTTTTTT. V is TRBV28 and J is TRBJ1-4; 7 nucleotides agree with TRBD1. The V segment lost 10 bases and the J segment 5 bases; nucleotides outside the gene matches: 10. CDR1 is MDHEN, CDR2 SYDVKM, per germline. CDR3 size: 14 residues.

The chain is built from TRBV11-3 and TRBJ2-1; 8 bases fit TRBD2. This CDR3 has 16 residues. The germline V gene encodes CDR1 SGHNT and CDR2 YENEEA. The V gene end was trimmed by 5 bases and the J gene end by 3 bases; junction bases not matched to a gene: 9. The CDR3 region is CASSPTTSADYNEQFF. The DNA of the CDR3 is TGTGCCAGCAGCCCTACGACTAGCGCGGACTACAATGAGCAGTTCTTC. Complete variable domain (other parts from reference TRBV11-3 and TRBJ2-1): EAGVVQSPRYKIIEKKQPVAFWCNPISGHNTLYWYLQNLGQGPELLIRYENEEAVDDSQLPKDRFSAERLKGVDSTLKIQPAELGDSAVYLCASSPTTSADYNEQFFGPGTRLTVL.

The chain couples TRBV12-2 to TRBJ2-5; the table's D call, TRBD2, was not checked against the DNA. TRBV12-2 constitutes a pseudogene. There are 12 residues in the CDR3. The CDR3 DNA reads as TGTGCGGGGGCGGGAGACCAGAAGACCCAGTACTTC. Translating gives CAGAGDQKTQYF.

V is TRBV28 and J is TRBJ2-1; D remains unclear. Trimming removed 3 bases at V and 10 bases at J, with 16 bases between. The CDR3 spans 14 residues. From germline, CDR1 is MDHEN and CDR2 SYDVKM. The CDR3 DNA is TGTGCCAGCAGTTTGGTCCCGGCCCTCGTCGAGCAGTTCTTC. It specifies CASSLVPALVEQFF.

The chain is built from TRBV7-9 and TRBJ2-1; tentatively, D is TRBD1 (6 bases). V shed 3 bases and J shed 10 bases, with 10 bases lying between them. The CDR3 has 12 amino acids. The germline CDR1 and CDR2 sequences are SEHNR and FQNEAQ (reference sequence). The CDR3 coding sequence is TGTGCCAGCAGCTTGGGGACAACGGAGCAGTTCTTC. Encoded protein: CASSLGTTEQFF.

This clone is medium-sized within its sample. V is TRBV6-6 and J is TRBJ2-7; 7 bases agree with TRBD1. Unmatched junction bases numbered 3, after V lost 2 bases and J lost 5 bases. In germline, CDR1 is MNHNY, CDR2 SVGAGI (reference sequence). The length of the CDR3 is 13 residues. As DNA, the CDR3 is TGTGCCAGCAGTTACCAGGGGGTGAACGAGCAGTACTTC. It encodes CASSYQGVNEQYF.

The V and J genes are TRBV19 and TRBJ1-5; D is unclear. Looked up from germline, CDR1 is LNHDA and CDR2 is SQIVND (reference sequence). V dropped 10 bases and J dropped 0 bases, with 10 bases sitting between them. CDR3 size: 13 residues. The CDR3 coding sequence is TGTGCCACTTCGGACGTTAGCAATCAGCCCCAGCATTTT. This sequence encodes CATSDVSNQPQHF.

This clone was seen a few times. The chain uses TRBV30 and TRBJ2-7; the D gene could be TRBD1 or TRBD2 (5 bases each). The CDR3 consists of 12 residues. CDR1 GTSNPN and CDR2 SVGIG come from the germline V gene (reference sequence). V was clipped by 3 bases and J by 3 bases, with 9 bases between them. The CDR3 DNA sequence: TGTGCCTGGAGCGGGGACGGCTACGAGCAGTACTTC. Translated, it gives CAWSGDGYEQYF.

The gene calls are TRBV19 and TRBJ1-1, with a tentative D call TRBD1 (5 bases). CDR3 length: 14 amino acids. Per germline, CDR1 LNHDA and CDR2 SQIVND (reference sequence). Trimming took off 4 bases at V and 1 base at J, with 10 bases between the two ends. The CDR3 loop reads CASSTGIRNTEAFF. The CDR3 bases are TGTGCCAGTAGTACAGGGATACGGAACACTGAAGCTTTCTTT.

V and J are TRBV6-5 and TRBJ2-7; D may be TRBD2 (6 bases). This CDR3 region has 15 residues. Trimming stripped 0 bases from V and 1 base from J, with 10 bases between. In germline, CDR1 is MNHEY, CDR2 SVGAGI. The CDR3 spells CASSYSKGTSYEQYF. The CDR3 bases are TGTGCCAGCAGTTACTCGAAGGGGACTTCCTACGAGCAGTACTTC.

J is TRBJ2-2 and V is TRBV5-4; no clear D. This CDR3 region has 14 residues. The V gene lost 6 bases and the J gene lost 0 bases, with 9 bases spanning the gap. The germline V gene has CDR1 SGHNT and CDR2 YYREEE (reference sequence). CDR3 region: CASKDPTNTGELFF. The CDR3 region has the DNA TGTGCCAGCAAAGACCCCACGAACACCGGGGAGCTGTTTTTT.

This clone is deemed large. The genes are TRBV6-1 and TRBJ2-7, with TRBD1 matching over 9 bases. This CDR3 contains 14 residues. Germline lookup yields CDR1 MNHNS and CDR2 SASEGT. The V gene end was trimmed by 6 bases and the J gene end by 0 bases; junction bases not matched to a gene: 3. The CDR3 DNA follows: TGTGCCAGCAGACAGGGGGCTTCCTCCTACGAGCAGTACTTC. Protein: CASRQGASSYEQYF.

The chain links TRBV2 to TRBJ2-7; TRBD1 agrees at 12 bases. This CDR3 comprises 15 residues. The trim removed 2 bases at V and 7 bases at J, leaving 6 bases unmatched. CDR1 is SNHLY and CDR2 is FYNNEI in the germline V gene. The CDR3 DNA follows: TGTGCCAGCAGTGAATGGGGACAGGGGGCGGATGAGCAGTACTTC. Amino acids: CASSEWGQGADEQYF.

V gene TRBV19 combines with J gene TRBJ2-2; 8 nucleotides match TRBD1. CDR1 is LNHDA and CDR2 is SQIVND in the germline V gene (reference sequence). V shed 2 bases and J 7 bases; nucleotides not matched to a gene: 9. This CDR3 has 16 amino acids. This CDR3 reads CASSILRQGPSGELFF. For the CDR3, the DNA is TGTGCCAGTAGTATATTGAGACAGGGGCCTAGCGGGGAGCTGTTTTTT.

The chain is built from TRBV6-4 and TRBJ1-2, with 8 bases matching TRBD1. Germline V gives CDR1 MRHNA, CDR2 SNTAGT. With V trimmed by 6 bases and J by 4 bases, 13 bases remained unmatched. This CDR3 has 16 amino acids. CDR3 sequence (DNA): TGTGCCAGCAGAGAGGACAGGGCCGGGCATGGCTATGGCTACACCTTC. Its protein product is CASREDRAGHGYGYTF.

The chain joins TRBV7-2 to TRBJ1-5, with D tentatively TRBD1 (5 bases). Trimming pared 5 bases from V and 3 bases from J, leaving 14 bases between. The CDR3 runs 15 residues. In germline, CDR1 is SGHTA, CDR2 FQGNSA. As DNA, the CDR3 is TGTGCCAGCAGCCAAGAAGGGGAAACCAATCAGCCCCAGCATTTT. It is translated as CASSQEGETNQPQHF.

This clone was seen only once. J is TRBJ1-5 and V is TRBV21-1; whether TRBD1, the table's D call, matches the DNA was not checked. TRBV21-1 is a documented pseudogene. The CDR3 contains 17 residues. The CDR3 loop is CASSKLGQGAGNQPQHF. The DNA for the CDR3 is TGTGCCAGCAGCAAATTGGGACAGGGGGCAGGAAATCAGCCCCAGCATTTT.

In this sample, this clone turned up a few times. The chain joins TRBV6-5 to TRBJ1-2; D is perhaps TRBD1 (5 bases). The germline CDR1 and CDR2 sequences are MNHEY and SVGAGI. V was pared by 4 bases and J by 8 bases, with 14 bases between. The CDR3 covers 13 residues. The CDR3, as DNA: TGTGCCAGCAGTTTCACCCAGGGAAACGGCTACACCTTC. It translates to CASSFTQGNGYTF.

The CDR3: CASSPGSGLHEQYF. CDR3 nucleotide sequence: TGTGCCAGCAGTCCAGGTAGCGGACTCCACGAGCAGTACTTC. The chain joins TRBV5-4 to TRBJ2-7; a possible D gene is TRBD2 (6 bases). Deletions cut 5 bases from V and 5 bases from J, with 17 bases between. Looked up from germline, CDR1 is SGHNT and CDR2 is YYREEE (reference sequence). The CDR3 consists of 14 residues. The complete variable domain, with remaining parts taken from reference TRBV5-4 and TRBJ2-7, reads ETGVTQSPTHLIKTRGQQVTLRCSSQSGHNTVSWYQQALGQGPQFIFQYYREEENGRGNFPPRFSGLQFPNYSSELNVNALELDDSALYLCASSPGSGLHEQYFGPGTRLTVT.

This rearrangement joins TRBV5-5 to TRBJ2-2; D call uncertain. Between the trimmed V and J ends, which lost 0 bases and 3 bases, there was a span of 3 bases. The V gene's germline CDR1 is SGHKS and CDR2 YYEKEE (reference sequence). The CDR3 covers 13 residues. The CDR3 region is CASSLVDTGELFF. Here the CDR3 DNA reads TGTGCCAGCAGCTTGGTCGACACCGGGGAGCTGTTTTTT. The whole variable domain, filled in from reference TRBV5-5 and TRBJ2-2, reads DAGVTQSPTHLIKTRGQQVTLRCSPISGHKSVSWYQQVLGQGPQFIFQYYEKEERGRGNFPDRFSARQFPNYSSELNVNALLLGDSALYLCASSLVDTGELFFGEGSRLTVL.

The rearrangement uses TRBV10-3 and TRBJ1-6, with no clear D. Germline assignment: CDR1 ENHRY and CDR2 SYGVKD. The CDR3 totals 15 residues. Trimming removed 0 bases at V and 7 bases at J, with 10 bases between. CDR3 loop: CAISESIGGNSPLHF. Here the CDR3 DNA reads TGTGCCATCAGTGAGTCGATAGGCGGGAATTCACCCCTCCACTTT.

This clone is large by share. The rearrangement links TRBV19 to TRBJ1-5; TRBD1 agrees at 7 bases. Trimming cost V 7 bases and J 1 base; bases outside gene matches: 7. In germline, CDR1 is LNHDA, CDR2 SQIVND (reference sequence). The CDR3 sequence is 15 residues long. In DNA form, the CDR3 reads TGTGCCAGTACCCCGGACAGGTTAAGCAATCAGCCCCAGCATTTT. It is translated as CASTPDRLSNQPQHF.